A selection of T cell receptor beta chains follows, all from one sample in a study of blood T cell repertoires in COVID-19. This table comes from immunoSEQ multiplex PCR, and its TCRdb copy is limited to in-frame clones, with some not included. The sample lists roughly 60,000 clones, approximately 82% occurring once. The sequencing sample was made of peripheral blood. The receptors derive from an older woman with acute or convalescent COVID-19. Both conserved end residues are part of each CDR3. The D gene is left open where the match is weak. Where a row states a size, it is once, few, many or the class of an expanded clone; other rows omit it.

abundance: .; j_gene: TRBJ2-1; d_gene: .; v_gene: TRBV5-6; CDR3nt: TGTGCCAGTAAATGGGGGCAGTACAATGAGCAGTTCTTC; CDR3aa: CASKWGQYNEQFF
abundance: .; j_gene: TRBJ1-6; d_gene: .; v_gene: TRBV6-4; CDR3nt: TGTGCCAGCAGTGAGGACGCGGGGAGTTCACCCCTCCACTTT; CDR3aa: CASSEDAGSSPLHF
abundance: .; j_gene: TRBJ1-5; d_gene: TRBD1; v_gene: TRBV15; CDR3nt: TGTGCCACCAGCAGGAAGGTCGGGACAGAAAATCAGCCCCAGCATTTT; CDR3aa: CATSRKVGTENQPQHF
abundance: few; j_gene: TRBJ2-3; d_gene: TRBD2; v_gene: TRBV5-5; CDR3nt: TGTGCCAGCAGCTCGGGAGGGGCCCCTAGCACAGATACGCAGTATTTT; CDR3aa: CASSSGGAPSTDTQYF
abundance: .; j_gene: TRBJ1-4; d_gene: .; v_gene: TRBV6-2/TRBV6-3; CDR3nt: TGTGCCAGCAGTTCCGCACAGGGAACTAATGAAAAACTGTTTTTT; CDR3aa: CASSSAQGTNEKLFF
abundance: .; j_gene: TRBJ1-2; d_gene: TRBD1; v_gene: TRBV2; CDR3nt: TGTGCCAGCAGTGAACAGGGGGTCGGCTATGGCTACACCTTC; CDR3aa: CASSEQGVGYGYTF
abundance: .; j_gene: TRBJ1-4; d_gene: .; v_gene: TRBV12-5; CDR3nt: TGTGCTAGTGGTTTGTTTGCAGGCCCTTTCTCAACTAATGAAAAACTGTTTTTT; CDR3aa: CASGLFAGPFSTNEKLFF
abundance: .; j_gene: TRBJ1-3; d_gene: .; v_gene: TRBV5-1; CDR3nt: TGCGCCAGCAGCGCCTACTCTGGAAACACCATATATTTT; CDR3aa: CASSAYSGNTIYF
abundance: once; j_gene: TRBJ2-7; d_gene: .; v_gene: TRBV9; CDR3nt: TGTGCCAGCAGCGTTCTCTCTCGGGCAGGGGAACACGAGCAGTACTTC; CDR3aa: CASSVLSRAGEHEQYF
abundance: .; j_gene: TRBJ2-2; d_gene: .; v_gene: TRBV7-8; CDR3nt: TGTGCCAGCAGCTTGAGAGGGAACACCGGGGAGCTGTTTTTT; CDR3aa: CASSLRGNTGELFF
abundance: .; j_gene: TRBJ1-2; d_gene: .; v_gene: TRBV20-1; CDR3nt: TGCAGTGCTAGTGCAGGGAACGGCTACACCTTC; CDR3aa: CSASAGNGYTF
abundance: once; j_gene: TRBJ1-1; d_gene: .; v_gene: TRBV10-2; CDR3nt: TGCGCCAGCAGTAATCCCGCGCTTCGGGGGACTGAAGCTTTCTTT; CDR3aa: CASSNPALRGTEAFF
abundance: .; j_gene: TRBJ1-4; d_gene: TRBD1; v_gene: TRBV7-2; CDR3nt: TGTGCCAGCAGTCATGACAGGGGGCGTAATGAAAAACTGTTTTTT; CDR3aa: CASSHDRGRNEKLFF
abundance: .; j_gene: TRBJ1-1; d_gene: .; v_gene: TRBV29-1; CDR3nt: TGCAGCGTTAGCAAACAGCCGAACACTGAAGCTTTCTTT; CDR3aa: CSVSKQPNTEAFF
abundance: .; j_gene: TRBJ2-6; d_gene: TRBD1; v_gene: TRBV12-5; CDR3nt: TGTGCTAGTGGTCCGGACAGGGCTACTGGGGCCAACGTCCTGACTTTC; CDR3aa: CASGPDRATGANVLTF
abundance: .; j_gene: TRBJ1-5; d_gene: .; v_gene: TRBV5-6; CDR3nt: TGTGCCAGCAGCTTGGCCACGGGGGTGGGTAGCAATCAGCCCCAGCATTTT; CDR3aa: CASSLATGVGSNQPQHF